Listed below are T cell receptor beta chains from one sample, sequenced in a study of identifying expanded T cells in peripheral blood. Here immunoSEQ multiplex PCR was the method, and the copy in TCRdb shows in-frame clones only, minus some. Of approximately 110,000 clones listed, 75% to 90% were seen once; the top ten hold over 15%. The sequencing input was blood. The receptor set was obtained from a person aged 18 to 69 in good health. The CDR3 runs from the conserved cysteine through the conserved F or W. Each record gives: V gene, J gene, D gene, clone size, CDR3 protein, CDR3 DNA. A D gene is named only where the DNA matches it firmly. The listing skips clone size in some rows; elsewhere it reads once, few, many or a size class.

TRBV5-4	TRBJ2-3	NA	NA	CASRVRSITDTQYF	TGTGCCAGCCGAGTTAGAAGCATCACAGATACGCAGTATTTT
TRBV6-5	TRBJ1-2	TRBD1	NA	CASTNPRGPYTF	TGTGCCAGCACCAACCCCAGGGGGCCCTACACCTTC
TRBV28	TRBJ2-1	NA	NA	CASSSPTLSSNEQFF	TGTGCCAGCAGTTCCCCGACCCTCTCGAGCAATGAGCAGTTCTTC
TRBV5-4	TRBJ2-4	TRBD2	NA	CASSAGGSAKNIQYF	TGTGCCAGCAGCGCGGGGGGGTCAGCCAAAAACATTCAGTACTTC
TRBV29-1	TRBJ1-1	TRBD1	NA	CSGGTGESWNTEAFF	TGCAGCGGAGGGACAGGGGAATCGTGGAACACTGAAGCTTTCTTT
TRBV5-6	TRBJ2-3	TRBD2	once	CASSHGLAGRDRYF	TGTGCCAGCAGCCACGGACTAGCGGGTCGAGACCGGTATTTT
TRBV7-2	TRBJ2-7	NA	NA	CASSSTLLYEQYF	TGTGCCAGCAGCTCCACCCTCCTCTACGAGCAGTACTTC
TRBV7-9	TRBJ2-5	NA	NA	CASSSRGVETQYF	TGTGCCAGCAGCTCCCGTGGGGTGGAGACCCAGTACTTC
TRBV7-2	TRBJ2-3	TRBD1	NA	CASSLETGWLTDTQYF	TGTGCCAGCAGCTTAGAGACAGGGTGGCTCACAGATACGCAGTATTTT
TRBV5-8	TRBJ2-3	NA	NA	CASSFGTHRTDTQYF	TGTGCCAGCAGCTTTGGGACCCACCGCACAGATACGCAGTATTTT
TRBV9	TRBJ2-5	NA	NA	CASSVGGAKETQYF	TGTGCCAGCAGCGTTGGGGGGGCGAAGGAGACCCAGTACTTC